These T cell receptor beta chains were read from a single sample in a study of blood T cell repertoires in COVID-19. The table came from immunoSEQ multiplex PCR; TCRdb's copy has only in-frame clones and leaves some out. The sample has 90,000 or so clones, approximately 87% seen once. Sequences were obtained from peripheral blood. The receptors here all came from a human donor in a cohort sampled during active COVID-19. CDR3s include the opening cysteine and the closing phenylalanine or tryptophan. The D gene is left open where the match is weak. Size is omitted from some rows. Given values are once, few, many or a class for expanded clones.

>TRBD1|NA|TRBV6-5|TRBJ1-6
CASSFGQGDSPLHF
TGTGCCAGCAGTTTCGGACAGGGTGATTCACCCCTCCACTTT
>TRBD1|NA|TRBV5-1|TRBJ1-5
CASSLTTGAGQPQHF
TGCGCCAGCAGCCTAACGACAGGGGCTGGTCAGCCCCAGCATTTT
>NA|once|TRBV10-2|TRBJ2-7
CASSESAGANYEQYF
TGCGCCAGCAGTGAGTCGGCTGGGGCGAACTACGAGCAGTACTTC
>NA|NA|TRBV29-1|TRBJ2-1
CSAGVRAQGYNEQFF
TGCAGCGCTGGGGTTAGGGCCCAGGGGTACAATGAGCAGTTCTTC
>TRBD1|NA|TRBV7-9|TRBJ1-1
CASSLSGTGRTEAFF
TGTGCCAGCAGCTTGTCCGGGACAGGGCGCACTGAAGCTTTCTTT
>NA|NA|TRBV7-9|TRBJ2-1
CASSLRGSSYNEQFF
TGTGCCAGCAGCTTACGGGGGAGCTCCTACAATGAGCAGTTCTTC
>TRBD1|NA|TRBV29-1|TRBJ2-7
CSVEVGTETYEQYF
TGCAGCGTTGAGGTCGGGACAGAAACCTACGAGCAGTACTTC
>NA|NA|TRBV5-1|TRBJ1-6
CASSQWGSGSYNSPLHF
TGCGCCAGCAGCCAATGGGGCAGTGGGTCCTATAATTCACCCCTCCACTTT
>NA|NA|TRBV10-2|TRBJ2-2
CASRKGRGGTGELFF
TGCGCCAGCAGGAAAGGTAGAGGGGGCACCGGGGAGCTGTTTTTT
>NA|NA|TRBV19|TRBJ1-5
CASSIAGRGYSNQPQHF
TGTGCCAGTAGTATAGCGGGCAGGGGTTATAGCAATCAGCCCCAGCATTTT
>NA|once|TRBV28|TRBJ1-1
CASSRVFTEAFF
TGTGCCAGCAGCCGGGTTTTTACTGAAGCTTTCTTT
>NA|NA|TRBV2|TRBJ2-1
CASLPVTTGYNEQFF
TGTGCCAGCCTCCCCGTTACGACGGGGTACAATGAGCAGTTCTTC
>NA|once|TRBV3-1/TRBV3-2|TRBJ1-3
CASSQVGPGNTIYF
TGTGCCAGCAGCCAAGTGGGCCCTGGAAACACCATATATTTT
>NA|NA|TRBV2|TRBJ2-7
CASLGQLYEQYF
TGTGCCAGCCTTGGACAGCTCTACGAGCAGTACTTC
>TRBD1|NA|TRBV11-2|TRBJ1-2
CASSSLRRGQKYYGYTF
TGTGCCAGCAGCTCACTCCGTCGGGGACAGAAATACTATGGCTACACCTTC
>NA|few|TRBV6-2/TRBV6-3|TRBJ1-6
CASSYWRGDSPLHF
TGTGCCAGCAGTTACTGGCGGGGGGATTCACCCCTCCACTTT
>TRBD2|NA|TRBV11-2|TRBJ2-3
CASSLRGGSTDTQYF
TGTGCCAGCAGCTTACGGGGGGGCAGCACAGATACGCAGTATTTT
>NA|NA|TRBV20-1|TRBJ2-7
CSARDFYEQYF
TGCAGTGCTAGGGACTTCTACGAGCAGTACTTC
>TRBD1|NA|TRBV9|TRBJ1-1
CASSGDRFGVNTEAFF
TGTGCCAGCAGCGGGGACAGGTTTGGTGTTAACACTGAAGCTTTCTTT
>TRBD2|NA|TRBV6-5|TRBJ2-7
CASSPRGVLGYEQYF
TGTGCCAGCTCACCCCGGGGGGTTCTGGGCTACGAGCAGTACTTC
>TRBD1|NA|TRBV30|TRBJ1-2
CAWRGTAVFYGYTF
TGTGCCTGGAGGGGGACAGCTGTTTTCTATGGCTACACCTTC
>NA|NA|TRBV2|TRBJ2-1
CASSKGALNNEQFF
TGTGCCAGCAGCAAAGGGGCCCTTAACAATGAGCAGTTCTTC
>NA|NA|TRBV24-1|TRBJ2-1
CATSDWRGGGHINEQFF
TGTGCCACCAGTGATTGGAGAGGGGGGGGTCATATCAATGAGCAGTTCTTC
>NA|few|TRBV4-2|TRBJ1-5
CASSQEGGHQPQHF
TGTGCCAGCAGCCAAGAGGGGGGGCATCAGCCCCAGCATTTT
>NA|few|TRBV6-5|TRBJ2-1
CASSYSEEISYNEQFF
TGTGCCAGCAGTTACTCTGAGGAAATCTCCTACAATGAGCAGTTCTTC
>TRBD2|NA|TRBV7-3|TRBJ2-3
CASSLPGPAGSTDTQYF
TGTGCCAGCAGCTTACCGGGGCCAGCGGGGAGCACAGATACGCAGTATTTT
>TRBD2|NA|TRBV7-9|TRBJ2-1
CASSQRAGGSYNEQFF
TGTGCCAGCAGCCAGAGAGCGGGGGGGTCCTACAATGAGCAGTTCTTC
>NA|NA|TRBV7-8|TRBJ1-2
CASSPRGGLSYGYTF
TGTGCCAGCAGCCCCCGGGGAGGCCTATCCTATGGCTACACCTTC
>NA|NA|TRBV5-8|TRBJ2-4
CASSLALLKNIQYF
TGTGCCAGCAGCTTGGCCTTGCTAAAAAACATTCAGTACTTC
>TRBD1|NA|TRBV28|TRBJ1-2
CASSLGQGWYYGYTF
TGTGCCAGCAGTTTAGGACAGGGGTGGTACTATGGCTACACCTTC
>NA|few|TRBV9|TRBJ1-6
CASSLSRDTNSPLHF
TGTGCCAGCAGCCTTAGCCGGGACACAAATTCACCCCTCCACTTT
>NA|NA|TRBV6-5|TRBJ1-2
CASRRDSNYGYTF
TGTGCCAGCAGGCGAGACAGTAACTATGGCTACACCTTC
>NA|NA|TRBV11-3|TRBJ2-1
CASSLVAPKGEQFF
TGTGCCAGCAGCTTAGTGGCTCCTAAGGGGGAGCAGTTCTTC
>NA|NA|TRBV13|TRBJ2-2
CASSPDTGELFF
TGTGCCAGCAGCCCGGACACCGGGGAGCTGTTTTTT
>NA|NA|TRBV28|TRBJ1-6
CASSLTGSGSPLHF
TGTGCCAGCAGCCTTACAGGGAGCGGTTCACCCCTCCACTTT
>NA|NA|TRBV28|TRBJ2-7
CASSPPPVYEQYF
TGTGCCAGCAGCCCCCCTCCAGTCTACGAGCAGTACTTC
>NA|NA|TRBV6-1|TRBJ2-3
CASSEVSSPTTDTQYF
TGTGCCAGCAGTGAAGTCTCCTCCCCTACCACAGATACGCAGTATTTT
>NA|NA|TRBV4-1|TRBJ1-4
CASSPRTTTNEKLFF
TGCGCCAGCAGCCCCCGGACTACAACTAATGAAAAACTGTTTTTT
>NA|NA|TRBV7-9|TRBJ1-2
CASSYGQPTNYGYTF
TGTGCCAGCAGCTATGGACAGCCTACTAACTATGGCTACACCTTC
>NA|NA|TRBV9|TRBJ2-2
CASSVVGLPGELFF
TGTGCCAGCAGCGTAGTCGGTTTGCCCGGGGAGCTGTTTTTT
>NA|once|TRBV18|TRBJ2-1
CASSPPTTAYEQFF
TGTGCCAGCTCACCACCGACGACAGCCTATGAGCAGTTCTTC
>TRBD2|NA|TRBV9|TRBJ2-1
CASSVDPSGGPPAKQFF
TGTGCCAGCAGCGTAGACCCTAGCGGGGGCCCTCCGGCCAAGCAGTTCTTC
>NA|NA|TRBV19|TRBJ1-5
CASSMLDQPQHF
TGTGCCAGTAGTATGCTAGACCAGCCCCAGCATTTT
>NA|once|TRBV6-5|TRBJ1-2
CASTSPWERNYGYTF
TGTGCCAGCACCTCGCCATGGGAGCGTAACTATGGCTACACCTTC
>NA|NA|TRBV10-3|TRBJ2-7
CAISEWTPPYEQYF
TGTGCCATCAGTGAGTGGACACCACCCTACGAGCAGTACTTC
>TRBD1|NA|TRBV11-2|TRBJ1-4
CASSLGRGLSTNEKLFF
TGTGCCAGCAGCTTAGGCAGGGGGCTCTCAACTAATGAAAAACTGTTTTTT
>NA|few|TRBV19|TRBJ1-5
CASSILASNQPQHF
TGTGCCAGTAGTATATTGGCTAGCAATCAGCCCCAGCATTTT
>NA|NA|TRBV12-3/TRBV12-4|TRBJ1-5
CASSPLSNQPQHF
TGTGCCAGCAGTCCCCTATCCAATCAGCCCCAGCATTTT
>TRBD2|NA|TRBV7-3|TRBJ2-1
CASSTGSGVGEQFF
TGTGCCAGCAGTACGGGTAGCGGGGTAGGTGAGCAGTTCTTC
>NA|NA|TRBV7-3|TRBJ2-3
CASSPHGGSTDTQYF
TGTGCCAGCAGCCCCCACGGGGGAAGCACAGATACGCAGTATTTT
>NA|NA|TRBV7-2|TRBJ2-7
CASSKRDSTYEQYF
TGTGCCAGCAGCAAACGGGACTCTACCTACGAGCAGTACTTC
>NA|NA|TRBV14|TRBJ2-1
CASSQDLGVRDEQFF
TGTGCCAGCAGCCAAGACCTCGGGGTTCGGGATGAGCAGTTCTTC
>TRBD2|NA|TRBV12-3/TRBV12-4|TRBJ2-5
CASRGTSRETQYF
TGTGCCAGCAGGGGGACTAGCCGGGAGACCCAGTACTTC
>NA|NA|TRBV6-5|TRBJ1-1
CASSSGSLNTEAFF
TGTGCCAGCAGTTCGGGATCTCTGAACACTGAAGCTTTCTTT
>TRBD1|NA|TRBV5-6|TRBJ1-1
CASSFGTDTEAFF
TGTGCCAGCAGCTTTGGGACAGACACTGAAGCTTTCTTT